This T cell receptor (beta chain) was observed in a study of blood T cell repertoires in COVID-19. Study at large: The United States, Italy and Spain were the sources of the acute and convalescent COVID-19 samples. PBMCs, B-cell-depleted T cells, or T cells provided the cDNA or gDNA that made up the material.

A single count supports this clone. Study processing details: Reference gene primer amplification yielded estimated nucleated cell counts. Some clones are missing from TCRdb's copy, which holds only in-frame ones; the method was immunoSEQ multiplex PCR. V and J calls plus clone size are reproduced from that table; the DNA served to infer D and trimming. There are approximately 150,000 clones in the sample; roughly 84% occur only once, and nearly 15% lies in the top ten. Sequencing used PBMCs or T cells enriched from blood (not recorded which). The source of this sequence is a man aged 45-60 years who had recovered from COVID-19.

CDR3 in DNA: TGTGCCAGCAGCGGGAATCGGCGGGGGGGCCCTGGGGCCAACGTCCTGACTTTC. This sequence encodes CASSGNRRGGPGANVLTF. The chain joins TRBV9 to TRBJ2-6; 9 bases align to TRBD2. The CDR3 is 18 amino acids. V trimming: 3 bases; J trimming: 2 bases; junction bases outside the gene matches: 9. Germline CDR1 is SGDLS and CDR2 is YYNGEE.